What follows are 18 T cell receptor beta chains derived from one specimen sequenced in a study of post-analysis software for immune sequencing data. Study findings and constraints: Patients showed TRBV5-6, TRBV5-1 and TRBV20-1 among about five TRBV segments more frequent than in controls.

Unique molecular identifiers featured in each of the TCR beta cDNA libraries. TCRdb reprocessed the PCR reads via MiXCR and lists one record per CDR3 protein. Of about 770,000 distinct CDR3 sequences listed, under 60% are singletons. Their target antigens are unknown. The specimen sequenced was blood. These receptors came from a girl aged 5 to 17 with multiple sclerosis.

The CDR3 reads CSVERGEVEETQYF. CDR3 coding DNA: TGCAGCGTTGAGAGAGGGGAGGTGGAAGAGACCCAGTACTTC. The rearrangement links TRBV29-1 to TRBJ2-5; perhaps TRBD2 as D (6 bases). Trimming removed 3 bases from V and 3 bases from J, with 14 bases in between. The CDR3 loop spans 14 amino acids. CDR1 SQVTM and CDR2 ANQGSEA come from the germline V gene. Full variable domain (remainder filled in from reference TRBV29-1 and TRBJ2-5): SAVISQKPSRDICQRGTSLTIQCQVDSQVTMMFWYRQQPGQSLTLIATANQGSEATYESGFVIDKFPISRPNLTFSTLTVSNMSPEDSSIYLCSVERGEVEETQYFGPGTRLLVL.

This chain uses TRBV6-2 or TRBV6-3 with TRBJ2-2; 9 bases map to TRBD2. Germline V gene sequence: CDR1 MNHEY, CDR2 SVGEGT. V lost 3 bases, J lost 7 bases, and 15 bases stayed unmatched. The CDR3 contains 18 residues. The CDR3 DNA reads TGTGCCAGCAGTTATGCGGGACTGGTAGCGGGAGATAACGGGGAGCTGTTTTTT. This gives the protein CASSYAGLVAGDNGELFF.

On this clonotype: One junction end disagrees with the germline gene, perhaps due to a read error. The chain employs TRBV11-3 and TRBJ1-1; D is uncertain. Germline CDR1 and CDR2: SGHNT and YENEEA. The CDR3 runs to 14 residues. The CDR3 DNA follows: TGTGTCAGCAGCTTAGGGAGATTCGGCACTGAAGCTTTCTTT. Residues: CVSSLGRFGTEAFF.

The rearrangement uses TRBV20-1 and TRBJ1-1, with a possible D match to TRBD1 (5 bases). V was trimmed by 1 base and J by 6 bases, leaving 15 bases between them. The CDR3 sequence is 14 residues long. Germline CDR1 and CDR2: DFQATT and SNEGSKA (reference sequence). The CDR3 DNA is TGCAGTGCTAGAGCCGACCCCGGACACCCTGAAGCTTTCTTT. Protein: CSARADPGHPEAFF.

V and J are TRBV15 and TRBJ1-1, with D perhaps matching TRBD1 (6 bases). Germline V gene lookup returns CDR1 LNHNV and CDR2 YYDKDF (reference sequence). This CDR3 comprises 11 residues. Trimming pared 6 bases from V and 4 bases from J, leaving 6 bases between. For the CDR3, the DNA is TGTGCCACCAGGGACAGCACTGAAGCTTTCTTT. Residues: CATRDSTEAFF.

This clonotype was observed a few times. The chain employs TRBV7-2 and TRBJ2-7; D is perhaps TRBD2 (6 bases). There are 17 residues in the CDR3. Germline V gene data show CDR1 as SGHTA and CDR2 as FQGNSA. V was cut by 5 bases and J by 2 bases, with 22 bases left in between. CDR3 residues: CASSLRGSGPRTYEQYF. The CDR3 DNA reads TGTGCCAGCAGCCTGAGGGGTAGCGGCCCGAGAACCTACGAGCAGTACTTC.

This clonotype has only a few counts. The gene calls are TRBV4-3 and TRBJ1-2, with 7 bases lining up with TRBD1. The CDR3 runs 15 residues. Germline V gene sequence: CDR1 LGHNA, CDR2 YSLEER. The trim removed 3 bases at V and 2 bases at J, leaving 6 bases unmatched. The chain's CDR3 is CASSHMDRINYGYTF. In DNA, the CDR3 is TGCGCCAGCAGCCACATGGACAGGATAAACTATGGCTACACCTTC.

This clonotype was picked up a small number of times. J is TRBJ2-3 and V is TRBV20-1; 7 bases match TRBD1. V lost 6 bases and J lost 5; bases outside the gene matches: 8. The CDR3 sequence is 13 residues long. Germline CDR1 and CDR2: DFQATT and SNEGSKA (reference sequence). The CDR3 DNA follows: TGCAGTGCAAACGACAGGGAAGGAGATACGCAGTATTTT. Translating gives CSANDREGDTQYF.

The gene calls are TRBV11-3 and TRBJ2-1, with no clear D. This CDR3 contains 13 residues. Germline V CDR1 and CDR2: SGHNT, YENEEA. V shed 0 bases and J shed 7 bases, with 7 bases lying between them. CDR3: CASSLDDWNEQFF. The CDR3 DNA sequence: TGTGCCAGCAGCTTAGATGACTGGAATGAGCAGTTCTTC.

CDR3 in amino acids: CASIGSAYEQYF. The CDR3 region has the DNA TGTGCCAGCATCGGGTCCGCCTACGAGCAGTACTTC. The chain couples TRBV2 to TRBJ2-7; no definite D call. With 7 bases removed from V and 2 bases from J, the gap between germline ends came to 9 bases. CDR1 is SNHLY, CDR2 FYNNEI, per germline. This CDR3 spans 12 amino acids.

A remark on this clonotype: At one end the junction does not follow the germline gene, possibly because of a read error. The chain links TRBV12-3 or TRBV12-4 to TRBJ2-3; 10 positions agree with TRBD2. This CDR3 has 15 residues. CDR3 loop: CASSRAGGRTDAQYF. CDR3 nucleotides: TGTGCCAGCAGCCGAGCGGGAGGGCGAACAGATGCGCAGTATTTT.

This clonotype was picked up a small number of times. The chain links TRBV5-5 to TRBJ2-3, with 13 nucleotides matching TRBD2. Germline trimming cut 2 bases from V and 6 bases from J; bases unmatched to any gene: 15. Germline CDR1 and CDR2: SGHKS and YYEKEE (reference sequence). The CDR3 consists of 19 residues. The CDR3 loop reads CASSFPGLAGRPVRDTQYF. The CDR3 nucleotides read TGTGCCAGCAGCTTCCCGGGACTAGCGGGACGGCCAGTTCGGGATACGCAGTATTTT.

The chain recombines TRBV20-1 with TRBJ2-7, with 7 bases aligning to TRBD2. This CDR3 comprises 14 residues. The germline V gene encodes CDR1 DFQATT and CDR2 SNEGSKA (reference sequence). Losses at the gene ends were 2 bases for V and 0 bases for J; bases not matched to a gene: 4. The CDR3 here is CSARSRDYSYEQYF. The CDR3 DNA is TGCAGTGCTAGATCCCGGGACTACTCCTACGAGCAGTACTTC.

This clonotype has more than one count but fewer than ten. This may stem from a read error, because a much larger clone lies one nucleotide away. The CDR3 coding sequence is TGCAGTATCATAGCGGGAAACTCCCACGAGCAGTACTTC. The encoded protein is CSIIAGNSHEQYF. The chain links TRBV20-1 to TRBJ2-5; TRBD2 matches at 8 bases. The end of the DNA is better explained by TRBJ2-7, so the J call may be wrong. In germline, CDR1 is DFQATT, CDR2 SNEGSKA (reference sequence). The CDR3 loop spans 13 amino acids.

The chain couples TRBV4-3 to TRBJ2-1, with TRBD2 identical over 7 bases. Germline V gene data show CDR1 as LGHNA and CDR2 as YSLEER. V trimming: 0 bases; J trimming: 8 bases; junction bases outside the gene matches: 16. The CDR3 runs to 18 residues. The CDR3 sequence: CASSQEALREGWSDEQFF. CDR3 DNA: TGCGCCAGCAGCCAAGAGGCCTTGAGGGAGGGGTGGAGCGATGAGCAGTTCTTC.

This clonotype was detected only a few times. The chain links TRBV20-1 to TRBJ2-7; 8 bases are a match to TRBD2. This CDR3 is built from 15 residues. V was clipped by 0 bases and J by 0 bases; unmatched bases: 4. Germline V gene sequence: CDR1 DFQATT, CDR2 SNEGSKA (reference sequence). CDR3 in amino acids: CSARDLAGSSYEQYF. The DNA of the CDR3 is TGCAGTGCTAGAGACCTAGCGGGCAGCTCCTACGAGCAGTACTTC.

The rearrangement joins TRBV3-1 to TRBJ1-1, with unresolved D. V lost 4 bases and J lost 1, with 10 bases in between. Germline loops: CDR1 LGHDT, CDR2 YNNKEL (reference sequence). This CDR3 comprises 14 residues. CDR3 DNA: TGTGCCAGCAGCCCGCTCCAGAAGAACACTGAAGCTTTCTTT. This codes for CASSPLQKNTEAFF.

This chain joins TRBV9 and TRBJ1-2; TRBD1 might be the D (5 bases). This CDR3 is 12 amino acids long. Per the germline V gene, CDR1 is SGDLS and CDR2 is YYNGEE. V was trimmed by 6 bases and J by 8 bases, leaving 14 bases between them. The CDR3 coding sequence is TGTGCCAGCAACGACAGATTTTACGGCTACACCTTC. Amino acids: CASNDRFYGYTF.